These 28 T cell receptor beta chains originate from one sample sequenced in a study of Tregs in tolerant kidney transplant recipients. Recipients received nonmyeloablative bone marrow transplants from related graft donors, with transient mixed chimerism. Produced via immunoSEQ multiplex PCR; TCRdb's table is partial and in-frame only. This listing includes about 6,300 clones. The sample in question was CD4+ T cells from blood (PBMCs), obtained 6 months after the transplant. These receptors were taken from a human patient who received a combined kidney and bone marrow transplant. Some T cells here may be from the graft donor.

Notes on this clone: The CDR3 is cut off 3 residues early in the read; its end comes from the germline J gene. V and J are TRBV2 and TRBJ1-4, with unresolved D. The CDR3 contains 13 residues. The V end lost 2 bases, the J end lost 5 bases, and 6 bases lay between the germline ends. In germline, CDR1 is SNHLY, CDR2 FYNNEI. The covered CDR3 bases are TGTGCCAGCAGTGAATCGCGGAATGAAAAA. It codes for CASSESRNEK. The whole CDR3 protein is CASSESRNEKLFF.

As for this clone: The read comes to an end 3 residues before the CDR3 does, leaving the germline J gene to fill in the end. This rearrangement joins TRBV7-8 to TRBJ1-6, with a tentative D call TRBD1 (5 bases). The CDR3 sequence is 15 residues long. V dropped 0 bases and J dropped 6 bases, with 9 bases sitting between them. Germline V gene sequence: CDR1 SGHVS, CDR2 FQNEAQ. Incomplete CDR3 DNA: TGTGCCAGCAGCTTAGCAGGGGCAAGTAATTCACCC. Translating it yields CASSLAGASNSP. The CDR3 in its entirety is CASSLAGASNSPLHF.

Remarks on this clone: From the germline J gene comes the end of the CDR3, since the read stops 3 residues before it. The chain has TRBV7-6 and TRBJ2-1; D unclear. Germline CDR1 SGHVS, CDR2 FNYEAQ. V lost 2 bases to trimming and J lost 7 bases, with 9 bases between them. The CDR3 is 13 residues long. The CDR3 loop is CASSLSLYNEQFF. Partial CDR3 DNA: TGTGCCAGCAGCTTAAGTCTATATAATGAG. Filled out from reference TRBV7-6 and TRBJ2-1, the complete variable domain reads GAGVSQSPRYKVTKRGQDVALRCDPISGHVSLYWYRQALGQGPEFLTYFNYEAQQDKSGLPNDRFSAERPEGSISTLTIQRTEQRDSAMYRCASSLSLYNEQFFGPGTRLTVL.

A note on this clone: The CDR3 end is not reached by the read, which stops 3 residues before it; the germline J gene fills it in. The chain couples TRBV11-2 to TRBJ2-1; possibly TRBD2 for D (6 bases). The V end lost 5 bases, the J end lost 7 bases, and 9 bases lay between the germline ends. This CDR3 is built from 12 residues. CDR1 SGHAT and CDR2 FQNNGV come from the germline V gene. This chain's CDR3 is CASSLGTNEQFF. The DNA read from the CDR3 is TGTGCCAGCAGCCTGGGGACTAATGAG. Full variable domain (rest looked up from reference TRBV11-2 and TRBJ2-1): EAGVAQSPRYKIIEKRQSVAFWCNPISGHATLYWYQQILGQGPKLLIQFQNNGVVDDSQLPKDRFSAERLKGVDSTLKIQPAKLEDSAVYLCASSLGTNEQFFGPGTRLTVL.

The CDR3 bases that were read are TGTGCCAGCAGTGAAGCGCCCCCGGGTGACTATAACACCGGGGAG. Encoded protein: CASSEAPPGDYNTGE. The CDR3 in its entirety is CASSEAPPGDYNTGELFF. The chain has TRBV2 and TRBJ2-2, with a possible D match to TRBD2 (5 bases). Read coverage stops 3 residues before the CDR3 terminus; the germline J gene supplies the remainder. V lost 0 bases to trimming and J lost 2 bases, with 16 bases between them. Germline V gene sequence: CDR1 SNHLY, CDR2 FYNNEI. The CDR3 length is 18 residues. Combining the CDR3 with reference TRBV2 and TRBJ2-2 gives the whole variable domain EPEVTQTPSHQVTQMGQEVILRCVPISNHLYFYWYRQILGQKVEFLVSFYNNEISEKSEIFDDQFSVERPDGSNFTLKIRSTKLEDSAMYFCASSEAPPGDYNTGELFFGEGSRLTVL.

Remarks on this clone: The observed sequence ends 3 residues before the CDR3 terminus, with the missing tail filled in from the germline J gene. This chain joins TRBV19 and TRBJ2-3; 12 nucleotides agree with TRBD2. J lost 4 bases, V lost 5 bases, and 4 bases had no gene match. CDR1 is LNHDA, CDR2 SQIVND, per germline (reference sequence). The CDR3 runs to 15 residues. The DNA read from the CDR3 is TGTGCCAGTAGTCCTCTAGCGGGAGGGGCAGATACG. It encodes CASSPLAGGADT. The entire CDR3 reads CASSPLAGGADTQYF.

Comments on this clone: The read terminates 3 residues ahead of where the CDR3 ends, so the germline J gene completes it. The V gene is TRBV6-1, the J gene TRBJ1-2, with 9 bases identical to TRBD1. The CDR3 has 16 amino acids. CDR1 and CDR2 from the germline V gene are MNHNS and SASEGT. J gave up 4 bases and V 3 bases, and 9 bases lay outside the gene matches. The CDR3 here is CASSEGFGQGPYGYTF. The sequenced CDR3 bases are TGTGCCAGCAGTGAGGGATTCGGACAGGGGCCCTATGGC.

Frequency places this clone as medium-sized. CDR3 sequence reads: CSATRRGGQGDTQYF. The covered CDR3 bases are TGCAGTGCTACGCGAAGGGGAGGGCAAGGTGATACG. The chain carries TRBV20-1 and TRBJ2-3; 7 bases fit TRBD2. The read ends 3 residues early relative to the CDR3; the germline J gene fills the gap. The length of the CDR3 is 15 residues. V lost 4 bases, J lost 6 bases, and 13 bases stayed unmatched. CDR1 and CDR2 (germline): DFQATT, SNEGSKA (reference sequence).

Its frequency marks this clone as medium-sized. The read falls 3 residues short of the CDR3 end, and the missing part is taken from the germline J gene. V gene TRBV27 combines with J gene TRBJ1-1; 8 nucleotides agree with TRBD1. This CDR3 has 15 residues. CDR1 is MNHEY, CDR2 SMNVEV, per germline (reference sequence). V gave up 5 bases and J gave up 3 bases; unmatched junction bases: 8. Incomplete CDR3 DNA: TGTGCCAGCAGTAGCCAGGGGGCAGGGGACACTGAA. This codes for CASSSQGAGDTE. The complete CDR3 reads CASSSQGAGDTEAFF.

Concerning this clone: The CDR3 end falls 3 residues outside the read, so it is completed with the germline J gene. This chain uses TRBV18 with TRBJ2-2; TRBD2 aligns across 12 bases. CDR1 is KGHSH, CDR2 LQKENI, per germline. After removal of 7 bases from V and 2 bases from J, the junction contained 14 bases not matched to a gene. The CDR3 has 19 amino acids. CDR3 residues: CASYPERRLAGVNTGELFF. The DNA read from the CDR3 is TGTGCCAGCTACCCCGAACGTCGACTAGCGGGAGTAAACACCGGGGAG.

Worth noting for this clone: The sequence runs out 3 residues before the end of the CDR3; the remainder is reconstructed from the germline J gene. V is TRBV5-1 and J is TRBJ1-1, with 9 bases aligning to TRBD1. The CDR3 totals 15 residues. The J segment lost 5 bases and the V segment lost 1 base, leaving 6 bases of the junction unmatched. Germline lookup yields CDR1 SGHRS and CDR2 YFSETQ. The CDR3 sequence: CASSLREDRGTEAFF. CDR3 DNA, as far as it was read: TGCGCCAGCAGCTTGAGGGAGGACAGGGGAACTGAA. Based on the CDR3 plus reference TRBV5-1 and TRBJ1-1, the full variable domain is KAGVTQTPRYLIKTRGQQVTLSCSPISGHRSVSWYQQTPGQGLQFLFEYFSETQRNKGNFPGRFSGRQFSNSRSEMNVSTLELGDSALYLCASSLREDRGTEAFFGQGTRLTVV.

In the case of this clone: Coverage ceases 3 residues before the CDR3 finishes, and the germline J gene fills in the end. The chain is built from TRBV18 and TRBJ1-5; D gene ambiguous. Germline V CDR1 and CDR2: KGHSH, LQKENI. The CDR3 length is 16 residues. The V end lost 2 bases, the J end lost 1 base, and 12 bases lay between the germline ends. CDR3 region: CASSPTTLGSNQPQHF. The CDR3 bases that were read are TGTGCCAGCTCACCAACTACTTTAGGCAGCAATCAGCCC.

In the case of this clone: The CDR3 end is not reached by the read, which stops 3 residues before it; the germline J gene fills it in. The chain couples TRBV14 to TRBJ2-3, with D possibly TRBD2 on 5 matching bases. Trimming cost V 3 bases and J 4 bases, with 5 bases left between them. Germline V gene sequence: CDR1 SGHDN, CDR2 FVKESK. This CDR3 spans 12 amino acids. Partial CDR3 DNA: TGTGCCAGCAGCCACGGGGCAGATACG. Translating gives CASSHGADT. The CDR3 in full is CASSHGADTQYF.

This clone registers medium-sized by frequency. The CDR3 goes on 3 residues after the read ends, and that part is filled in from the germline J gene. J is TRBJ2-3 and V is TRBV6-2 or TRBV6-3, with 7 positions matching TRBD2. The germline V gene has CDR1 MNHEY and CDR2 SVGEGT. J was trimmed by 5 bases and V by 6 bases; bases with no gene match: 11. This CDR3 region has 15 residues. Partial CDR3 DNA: TGTGCCAGCAGACAAGGGTCTAGCGGCCAAGATACG. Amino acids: CASRQGSSGQDT. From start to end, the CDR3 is CASRQGSSGQDTQYF.

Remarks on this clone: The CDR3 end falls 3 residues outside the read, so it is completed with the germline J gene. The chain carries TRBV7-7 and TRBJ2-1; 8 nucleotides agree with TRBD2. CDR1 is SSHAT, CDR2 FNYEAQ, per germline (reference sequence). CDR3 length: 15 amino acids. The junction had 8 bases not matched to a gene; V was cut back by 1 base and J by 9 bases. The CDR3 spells CASSLGLAGGSEQFF. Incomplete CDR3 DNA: TGTGCCAGCAGCTTAGGGCTAGCGGGCGGGAGTGAG.

CDR3 bases read: TGTGCCAGCAGCCGAACTAGCGCGCTCTACAATGAG. It specifies CASSRTSALYNE. The whole CDR3 reads CASSRTSALYNEQFF. The chain recombines TRBV14 with TRBJ2-1; 7 nucleotides match TRBD2. The sequence runs out 3 residues before the end of the CDR3; the remainder is reconstructed from the germline J gene. The germline V gene encodes CDR1 SGHDN and CDR2 FVKESK. With 4 bases clipped from V and 3 bases from J, the junction kept 6 bases outside the gene matches. CDR3 length: 15 residues.

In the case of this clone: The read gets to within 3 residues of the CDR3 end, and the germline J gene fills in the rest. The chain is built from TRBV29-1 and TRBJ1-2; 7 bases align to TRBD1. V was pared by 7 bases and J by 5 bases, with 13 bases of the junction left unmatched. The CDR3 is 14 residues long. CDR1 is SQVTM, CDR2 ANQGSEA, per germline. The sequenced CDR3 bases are TGCAGCGCGAGGGTCCGGGACAGAACTTATGGC. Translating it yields CSARVRDRTYG. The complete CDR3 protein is CSARVRDRTYGYTF.

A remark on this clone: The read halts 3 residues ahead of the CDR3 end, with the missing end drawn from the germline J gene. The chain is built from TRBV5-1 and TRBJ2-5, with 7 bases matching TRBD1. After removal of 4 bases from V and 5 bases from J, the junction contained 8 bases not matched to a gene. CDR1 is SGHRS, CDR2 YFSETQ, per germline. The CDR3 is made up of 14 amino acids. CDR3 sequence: CASSHDRAGETQYF. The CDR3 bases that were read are TGCGCCAGCAGCCACGACAGGGCTGGGGAGACC.

CDR3 amino acids: CATSDLRDIQETQYF. The covered CDR3 bases are TGTGCCACCAGTGATTTGAGGGACATCCAAGAGACC. V and J are TRBV24-1 and TRBJ2-5, with D perhaps matching TRBD1 (6 bases). The read stops 3 residues short of the end of the CDR3; the missing end is completed from the germline J gene. Germline V CDR1 and CDR2: KGHDR, SFDVKD. The CDR3 consists of 15 residues. V lost 0 bases to trimming and J lost 1 base, with 8 bases between them.

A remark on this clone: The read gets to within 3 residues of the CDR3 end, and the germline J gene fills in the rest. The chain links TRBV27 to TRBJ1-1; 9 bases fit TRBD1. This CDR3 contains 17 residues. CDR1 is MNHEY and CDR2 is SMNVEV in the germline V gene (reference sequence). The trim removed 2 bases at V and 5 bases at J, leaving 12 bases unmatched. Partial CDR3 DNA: TGTGCCAGCAGTTTAGGGGCCAACAGGGGGCAAAATACTGAA. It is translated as CASSLGANRGQNTE. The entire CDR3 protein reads CASSLGANRGQNTEAFF.

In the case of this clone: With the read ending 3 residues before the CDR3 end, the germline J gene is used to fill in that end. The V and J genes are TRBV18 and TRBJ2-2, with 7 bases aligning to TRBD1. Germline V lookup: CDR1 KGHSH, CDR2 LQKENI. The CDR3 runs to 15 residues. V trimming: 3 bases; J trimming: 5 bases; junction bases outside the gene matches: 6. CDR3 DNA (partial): TGTGCCAGCTCACCTACCGGGACAGATACCGGGGAG. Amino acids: CASSPTGTDTGE. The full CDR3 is CASSPTGTDTGELFF.

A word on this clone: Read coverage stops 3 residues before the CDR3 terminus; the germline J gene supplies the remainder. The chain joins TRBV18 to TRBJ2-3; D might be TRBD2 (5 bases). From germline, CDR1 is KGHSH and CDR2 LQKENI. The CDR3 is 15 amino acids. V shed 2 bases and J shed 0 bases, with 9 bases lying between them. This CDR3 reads CASSPNEGSTDTQYF. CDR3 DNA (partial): TGTGCCAGCTCACCAAACGAGGGTAGCACAGATACG.

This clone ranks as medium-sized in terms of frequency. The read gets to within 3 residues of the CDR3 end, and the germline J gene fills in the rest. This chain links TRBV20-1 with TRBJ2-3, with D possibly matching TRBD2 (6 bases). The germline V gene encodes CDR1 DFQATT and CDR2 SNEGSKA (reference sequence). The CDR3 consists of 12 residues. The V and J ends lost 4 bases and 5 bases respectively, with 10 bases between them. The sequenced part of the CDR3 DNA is TGCAGTGCTATTAGCGGAGTAGATACG. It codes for CSAISGVDT. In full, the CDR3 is CSAISGVDTQYF.

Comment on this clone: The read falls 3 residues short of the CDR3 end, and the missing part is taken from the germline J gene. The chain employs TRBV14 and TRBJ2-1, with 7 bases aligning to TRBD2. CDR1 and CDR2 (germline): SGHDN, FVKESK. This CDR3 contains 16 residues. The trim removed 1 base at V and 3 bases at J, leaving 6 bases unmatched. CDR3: CASSQVGSGVYNEQFF. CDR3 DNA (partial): TGTGCCAGCAGCCAAGTTGGAAGCGGGGTCTACAATGAG.

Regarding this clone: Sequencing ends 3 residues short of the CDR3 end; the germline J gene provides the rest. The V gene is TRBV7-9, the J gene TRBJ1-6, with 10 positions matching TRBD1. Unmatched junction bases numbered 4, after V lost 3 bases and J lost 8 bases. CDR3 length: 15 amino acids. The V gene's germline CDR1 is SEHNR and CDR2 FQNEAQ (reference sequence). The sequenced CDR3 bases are TGTGCCAGCAGCTTTCGAGGACAGGGGGATTCACCC. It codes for CASSFRGQGDSP. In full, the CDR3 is CASSFRGQGDSPLHF. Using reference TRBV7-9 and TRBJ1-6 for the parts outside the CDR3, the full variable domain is DTGVSQNPRHKITKRGQNVTFRCDPISEHNRLYWYRQTLGQGPEFLTYFQNEAQLEKSRLLSDRFSAERPKGSFSTLEIQRTEQGDSAMYLCASSFRGQGDSPLHFGNGTRLTVT.

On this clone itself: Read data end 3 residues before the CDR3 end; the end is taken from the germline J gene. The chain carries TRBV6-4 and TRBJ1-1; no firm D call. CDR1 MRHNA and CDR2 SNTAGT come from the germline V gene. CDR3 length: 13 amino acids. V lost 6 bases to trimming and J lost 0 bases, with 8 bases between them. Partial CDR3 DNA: TGTGCCAGCAGCCCTACAGTGAACACTGAA. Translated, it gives CASSPTVNTE. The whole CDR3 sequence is CASSPTVNTEAFF.

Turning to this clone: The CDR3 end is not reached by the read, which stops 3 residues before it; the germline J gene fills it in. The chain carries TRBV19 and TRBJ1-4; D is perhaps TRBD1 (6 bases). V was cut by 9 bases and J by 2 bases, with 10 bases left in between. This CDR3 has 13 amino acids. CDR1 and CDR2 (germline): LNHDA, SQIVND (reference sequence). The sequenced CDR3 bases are TGTGCCAGCCGGACAGCCACTAATGAAAAA. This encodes CASRTATNEK. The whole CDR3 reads CASRTATNEKLFF.

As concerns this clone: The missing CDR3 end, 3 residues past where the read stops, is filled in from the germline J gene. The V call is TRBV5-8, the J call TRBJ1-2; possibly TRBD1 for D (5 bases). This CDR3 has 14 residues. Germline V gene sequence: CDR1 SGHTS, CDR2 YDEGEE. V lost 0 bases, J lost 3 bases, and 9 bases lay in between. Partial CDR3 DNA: TGTGCCAGCAGCTTGGGACAGAACTACTATGGC. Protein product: CASSLGQNYYG. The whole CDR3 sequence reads CASSLGQNYYGYTF.